The clone carrying this T cell receptor beta chain was seen once. What it binds is not known. The data originate from a study of cytomegalovirus exposure and HLA in healthy donors. Study conclusions and caveats: Cytomegalovirus-associated TCR beta chains were listed, numbering under 200.

Sequencing used immunoSEQ multiplex PCR; TCRdb keeps in-frame clones, though not all of them. The repertoire includes about 130,000 clones, about 90% of them detected once, and 1.4% sits in the top ten. Germline assignment: CDR1 SGHDT and CDR2 YYEEEE. V was shortened by 5 bases and J by 3 bases, with 15 bases between the two germline ends. The CDR3 contains 14 residues. The sample consisted of PBMCs. The V call is TRBV5-6, the J call TRBJ2-7, with D maybe TRBD1 (5 bases). The TCR comes from a man under 40 in good health and CMV-seronegative. CDR3 DNA sequence: TGTGCCAGCAGGCATACAACCAGGGTCTACGAGCAGTACTTC. Amino acids: CASRHTTRVYEQYF.